The sequence of this TCR beta chain was determined in a study of cytomegalovirus exposure and HLA in healthy donors. Nominal health characterized the donors when sampled, though unrecorded immune exposures were likely. The CDR3 totals 15 residues. Looked up from germline, CDR1 is LNHDA and CDR2 is SQIVND (reference sequence). Trimming took 3 bases from V and 3 from J; bases not matched to a gene: 2. Regarding this clone: The antigen is not known.

In the PCR, 60 Vbeta and 13 Jbeta primers were used. Repertoires were generated with immunoSEQ multiplex PCR, while TCRdb's copy carries only in-frame clones and drops some. The sample records about 97,000 clones, 65% to 85% being singletons. Overall study findings and caveats: A few CMV-associated chains were confirmed in vitro to be specific for CMV antigens.

This sequence joins TRBV19 and TRBJ2-1; 10 nucleotides match TRBD1. The receptor's source is a middle-aged man in good health and CMV-seropositive. The sequenced sample was PBMCs. The DNA of the CDR3 is TGTGCCAGTAGTATTGGGACAGGGGTCTACAATGAGCAGTTCTTC. Amino acid sequence: CASSIGTGVYNEQFF.